This T cell receptor beta chain originates from a study of blood T cell repertoires in COVID-19. On the study more broadly: Samples of COVID-19 (acute and convalescent) were obtained from the United States, Italy and Spain.

Per germline, CDR1 KGHDR and CDR2 SFDVKD. The J segment lost 1 base and the V segment lost 9 bases, leaving 4 bases of the junction unmatched. This CDR3 has 13 residues. Methods used by the authors: It was from reference gene primer amplification that nucleated cell counts were estimated. Data came from immunoSEQ multiplex PCR; TCRdb stores just in-frame clones and leaves some out. That table gives V, J and clone size, and the DNA gave D and trimming. Of about 220,000 clones in the sample, 83% were seen once. A PCR-confirmed or clinician-diagnosed COVID-19 case had contacted exposed participants within 2 weeks of entry. On this clone itself: This specimen includes other DNA sequences encoding the same CDR3.

Sequences were obtained from PBMCs or T cells enriched from blood (not recorded which). The rearrangement joins TRBV24-1 to TRBJ1-1; the match to TRBD1 covers 7 bases. This TCR was sampled from a woman aged 50 to 60 who had been exposed to COVID-19. The CDR3 here is CATSNRGNTEAFF. CDR3 nucleotide sequence: TGTGCCACCTCAAACAGGGGGAACACTGAAGCTTTCTTT.